Only a few counts were recorded for the clone carrying this T cell receptor (beta chain). Its antigen is still unknown. This specimen belongs to a study of vaccination and CD4 T cells after COVID-19. Time point reported: late sampling 161 to 241 days after vaccination in three convalescent patients. Treatment denoted: approximately 9-day PBMC culture with coronavirus spike peptide pools or control peptides (ViraFEST assay). The Oncomine TCR Beta short-read assay sequenced DNA from cultured CD4+ T cells. TCRdb fed the PCR reads into MiXCR, producing one record per CDR3 protein. The sample has about 21,000 distinct CDR3 sequences, approximately 42% seen once; the top ten hold 9.9%. V was clipped by 1 base and J by 5 bases; unmatched bases: 7. Germline V gene data show CDR1 as SGHTA and CDR2 as FQGNSA. The CDR3 has 15 amino acids.

This TCR derives from a human donor who had recovered from COVID-19. Specimen: CD4+ T cells from blood, cultured in vitro, collected about 7 months after SARS-CoV-2 vaccination. The chain has TRBV7-2 and TRBJ2-7; TRBD1 agrees at 8 bases. CDR3 region: CASSLVGQGSDEQYF. The CDR3 nucleotides read TGTGCCAGCAGCTTAGTTGGACAGGGTTCCGACGAGCAGTACTTC. The full variable domain, completed using reference TRBV7-2 and TRBJ2-7, is GAGVSQSPSNKVTEKGKDVELRCDPISGHTALYWYRQSLGQGLEFLIYFQGNSAPDKSGLPSDRFSAERTGGSVSTLTIQRTQQEDSAVYLCASSLVGQGSDEQYFGPGTRLTVT.